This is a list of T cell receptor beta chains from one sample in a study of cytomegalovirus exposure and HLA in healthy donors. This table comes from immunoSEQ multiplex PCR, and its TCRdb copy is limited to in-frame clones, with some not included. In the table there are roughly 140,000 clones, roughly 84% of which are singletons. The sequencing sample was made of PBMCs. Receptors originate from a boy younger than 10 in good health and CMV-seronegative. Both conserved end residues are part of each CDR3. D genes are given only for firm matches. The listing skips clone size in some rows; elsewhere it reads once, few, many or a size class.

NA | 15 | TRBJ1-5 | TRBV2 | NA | TGTGCCAGCAGAGCCGCACCGGGACAAGCGCAGCCCCAGCATTTT | CASRAAPGQAQPQHF
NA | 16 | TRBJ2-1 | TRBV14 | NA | TGTGCCAGCAGCCAAGATTTGTGGGGGGGCCTCAATGAGCAGTTCTTC | CASSQDLWGGLNEQFF
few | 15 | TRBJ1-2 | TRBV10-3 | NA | TGTGCCATCAGTGAGTCTTCGGGGACACTCTATGGCTACACCTTC | CAISESSGTLYGYTF
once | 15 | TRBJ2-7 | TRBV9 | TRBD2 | TGTGCCAGCAGCACCGGGACTAGCGGCGCCTACGAGCAGTACTTC | CASSTGTSGAYEQYF
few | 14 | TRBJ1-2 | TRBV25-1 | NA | TGTGCCAGCAGTGAATCCAGGTTTAGGAGGGGCTACACCTTC | CASSESRFRRGYTF
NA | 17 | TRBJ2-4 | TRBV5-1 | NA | TGCGCCAGCAGCTTGGTCTTCCGCGGAGTAGCCAAAAACATTCAGTACTTC | CASSLVFRGVAKNIQYF
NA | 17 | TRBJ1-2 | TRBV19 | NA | TGTGCCAGTAGGACCCCTAGGAGCGGGGAACACCACTATGGCTACACCTTC | CASRTPRSGEHHYGYTF
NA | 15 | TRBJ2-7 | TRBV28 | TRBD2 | TGTGCCATCCTAACGACTAGCGGGAGGGCCCGCGAGCAGTACTTC | CAILTTSGRAREQYF
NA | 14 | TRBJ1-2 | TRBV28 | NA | TGTGCCAGCAGTCCCTCCGGGGGGGTTAATGGCTACACCTTC | CASSPSGGVNGYTF
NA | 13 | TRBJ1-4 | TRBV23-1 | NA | TGCGCCAGCAGTCTCCCCCCCGGGGAAAAACTGTTTTTT | CASSLPPGEKLFF
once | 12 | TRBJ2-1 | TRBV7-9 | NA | TGTGCCAGCAGCTTATCAGGGTTTGAGCAGTTCTTC | CASSLSGFEQFF
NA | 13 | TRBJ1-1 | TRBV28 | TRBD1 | TGTGCCAGCAGCTCCCCAGGGGGCACTGAAGCTTTCTTT | CASSSPGGTEAFF
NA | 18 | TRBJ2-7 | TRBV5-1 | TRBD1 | TGCGCCAGCAGCTCCCCTGGGACAGGGACAGCGCAATCGTACGAGCAGTACTTC | CASSSPGTGTAQSYEQYF
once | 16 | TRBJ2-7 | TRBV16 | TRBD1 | TGTGCCAGCAGCCAATGGTACCGGGACAGTCCCTACGAGCAGTACTTC | CASSQWYRDSPYEQYF
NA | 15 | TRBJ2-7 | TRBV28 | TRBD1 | TGTGCCAGCAGTCCCCCTATCGGGGACAGGGCTGAGCAGTACTTC | CASSPPIGDRAEQYF
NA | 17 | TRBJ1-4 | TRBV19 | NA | TGTGCCAGTAACTCTCTCGGGGTTCTTTCAACTAATGAAAAACTGTTTTTT | CASNSLGVLSTNEKLFF
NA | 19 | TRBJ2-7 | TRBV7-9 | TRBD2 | TGTTCCAGCAGCTTAGACCCTACTACTAGCGGGAGGTTTCGCTACGAGCAGTACTTC | CSSSLDPTTSGRFRYEQYF
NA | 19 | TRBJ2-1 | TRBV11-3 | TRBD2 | TGTGCCAGCAGCTTAGATCTTACGACTAGCGGGAGCCCCTACAATGAGCAGTTCTTC | CASSLDLTTSGSPYNEQFF
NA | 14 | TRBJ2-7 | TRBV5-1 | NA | TGCGCCAGCGCAGATCGGACAAAAACCTACGAGCAGTACTTC | CASADRTKTYEQYF
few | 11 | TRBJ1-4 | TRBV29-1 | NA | TGCAGCGGGGGTAACAGGGAAAAACTGTTTTTT | CSGGNREKLFF
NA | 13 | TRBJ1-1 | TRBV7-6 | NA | TGTGCCAGCAGCTTAGACGGGAGTTCTGAAGCTTTCTTT | CASSLDGSSEAFF
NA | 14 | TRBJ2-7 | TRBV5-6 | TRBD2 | TGTGCCAGCAGGAGAGCGGGAGGACTTTACGAGCAGTACTTC | CASRRAGGLYEQYF
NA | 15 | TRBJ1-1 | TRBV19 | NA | TGTGCCAGCTCTACCGGGACACCCATGAACACTGAAGCTTTCTTT | CASSTGTPMNTEAFF
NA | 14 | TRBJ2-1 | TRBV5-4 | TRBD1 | TGTGCCAGCAGCGAAAGGACAGGGGGCCATGAGCAGTTCTTC | CASSERTGGHEQFF
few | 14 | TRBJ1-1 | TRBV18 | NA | TGTGCCAGCTCACCATATTTCGGTAACACTGAAGCTTTCTTT | CASSPYFGNTEAFF
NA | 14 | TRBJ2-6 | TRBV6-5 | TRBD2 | TGTGCCAGTCGCGGGGGCTCTGGGGCCAACGTCCTGACTTTC | CASRGGSGANVLTF
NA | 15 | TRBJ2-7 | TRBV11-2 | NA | TGTGCCACTTCGATTCCGGGGATGAGGATGTACGAGCAGTACTTC | CATSIPGMRMYEQYF
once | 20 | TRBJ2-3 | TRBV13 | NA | TGTGCCAGCAGCTTATACAGCAGGGTAGATGGGAAGAGGCGAGCAGATACGCAGTATTTT | CASSLYSRVDGKRRADTQYF
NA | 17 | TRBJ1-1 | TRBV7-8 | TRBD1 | TGTGCCAGCAGCTTAGGTGTGTGGACAGGGAGTTGGACTGAAGCTTTCTTT | CASSLGVWTGSWTEAFF
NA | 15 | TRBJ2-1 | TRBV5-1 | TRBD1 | TGCGCCAGCAGCATGTGGACAGGGGGCCTCAATGAGCAGTTCTTC | CASSMWTGGLNEQFF
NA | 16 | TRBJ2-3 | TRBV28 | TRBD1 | TGTGCCAGCAGTTTGATACCGGGACAGGGGGCGGATACGCAGTATTTT | CASSLIPGQGADTQYF
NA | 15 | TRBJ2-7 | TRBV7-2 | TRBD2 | TGTGCCAGCAGCCTAGGGACTAGCGGAGTCTACGAGCAGTACTTC | CASSLGTSGVYEQYF
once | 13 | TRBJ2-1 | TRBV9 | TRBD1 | TGTGCCAGCGGGCAGGGGGCCTACAATGAGCAGTTCTTC | CASGQGAYNEQFF
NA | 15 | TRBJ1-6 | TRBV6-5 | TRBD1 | TGTGCCAGCAGTAAAAAGGGACAGGGGAGTTCACCCCTCCACTTT | CASSKKGQGSSPLHF